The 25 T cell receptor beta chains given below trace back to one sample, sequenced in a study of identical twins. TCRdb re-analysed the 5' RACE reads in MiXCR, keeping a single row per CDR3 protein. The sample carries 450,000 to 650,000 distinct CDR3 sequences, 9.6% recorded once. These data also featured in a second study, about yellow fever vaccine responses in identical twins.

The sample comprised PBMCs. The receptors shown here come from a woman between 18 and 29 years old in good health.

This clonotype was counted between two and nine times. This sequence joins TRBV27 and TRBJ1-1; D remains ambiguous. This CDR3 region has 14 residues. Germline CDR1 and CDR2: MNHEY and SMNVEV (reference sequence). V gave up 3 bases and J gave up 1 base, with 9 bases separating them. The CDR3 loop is CASSFSPSNTEAFF. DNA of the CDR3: TGTGCCAGCAGTTTCTCCCCCTCGAACACTGAAGCTTTCTTT.

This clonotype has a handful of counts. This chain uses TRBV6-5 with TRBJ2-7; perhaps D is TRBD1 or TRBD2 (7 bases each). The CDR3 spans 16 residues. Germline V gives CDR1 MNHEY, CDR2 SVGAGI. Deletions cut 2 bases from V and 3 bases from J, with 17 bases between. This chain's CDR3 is CASSYLNRGGYYEQYF. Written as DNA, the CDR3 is TGTGCCAGCAGTTACCTAAACAGGGGAGGGTACTACGAGCAGTACTTC.

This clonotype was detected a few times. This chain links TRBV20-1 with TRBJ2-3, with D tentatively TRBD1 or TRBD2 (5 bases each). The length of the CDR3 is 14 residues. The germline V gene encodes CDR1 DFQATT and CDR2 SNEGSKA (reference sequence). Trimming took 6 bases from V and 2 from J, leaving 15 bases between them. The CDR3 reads CSATSGPFTDTQYF. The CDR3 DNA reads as TGCAGTGCCACCTCGGGGCCATTCACAGATACGCAGTATTTT.

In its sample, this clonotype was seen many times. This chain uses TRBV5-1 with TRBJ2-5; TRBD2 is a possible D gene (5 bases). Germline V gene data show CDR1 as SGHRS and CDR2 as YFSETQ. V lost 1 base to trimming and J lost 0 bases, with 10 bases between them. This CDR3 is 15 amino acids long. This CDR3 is CASSLWRANQETQYF. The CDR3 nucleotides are TGCGCCAGCAGCTTGTGGCGGGCGAACCAAGAGACCCAGTACTTC.

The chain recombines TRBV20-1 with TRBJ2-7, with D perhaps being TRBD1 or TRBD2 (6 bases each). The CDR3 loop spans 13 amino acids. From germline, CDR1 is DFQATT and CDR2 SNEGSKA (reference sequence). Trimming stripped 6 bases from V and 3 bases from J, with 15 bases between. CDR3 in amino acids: CSATFGGRYEQYF. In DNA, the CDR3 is TGCAGTGCAACGTTCGGGGGCCGCTACGAGCAGTACTTC.

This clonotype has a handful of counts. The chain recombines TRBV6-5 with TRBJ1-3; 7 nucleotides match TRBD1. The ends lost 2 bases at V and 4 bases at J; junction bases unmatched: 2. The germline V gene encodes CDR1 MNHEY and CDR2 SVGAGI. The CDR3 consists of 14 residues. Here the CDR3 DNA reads TGTGCCAGCAGTTACGGGACAGTAGGAAACACCATATATTTT. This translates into CASSYGTVGNTIYF.

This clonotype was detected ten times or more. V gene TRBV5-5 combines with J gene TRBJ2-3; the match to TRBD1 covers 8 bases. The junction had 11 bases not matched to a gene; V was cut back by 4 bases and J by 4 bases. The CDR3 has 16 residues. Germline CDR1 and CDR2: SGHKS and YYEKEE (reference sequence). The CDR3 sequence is CASSLEEQGGADTQYF. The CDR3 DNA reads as TGTGCCAGCAGCCTGGAGGAACAGGGGGGTGCAGATACGCAGTATTTT.

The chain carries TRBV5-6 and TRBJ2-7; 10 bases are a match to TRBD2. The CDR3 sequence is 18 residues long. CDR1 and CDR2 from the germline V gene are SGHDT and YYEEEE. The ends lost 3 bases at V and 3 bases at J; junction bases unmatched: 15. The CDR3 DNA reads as TGTGCCAGCAGCTCGGGGTCTTTTAGCGGGAGGACCTACTACGAGCAGTACTTC. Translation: CASSSGSFSGRTYYEQYF. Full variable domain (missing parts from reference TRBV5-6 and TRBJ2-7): DAGVTQSPTHLIKTRGQQVTLRCSPKSGHDTVSWYQQALGQGPQFIFQYYEEEERQRGNFPDRFSGHQFPNYSSELNVNALLLGDSALYLCASSSGSFSGRTYYEQYFGPGTRLTVT.

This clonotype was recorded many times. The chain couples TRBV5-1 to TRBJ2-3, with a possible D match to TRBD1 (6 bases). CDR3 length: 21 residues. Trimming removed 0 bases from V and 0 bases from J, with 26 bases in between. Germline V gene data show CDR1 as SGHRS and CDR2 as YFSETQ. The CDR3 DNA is TGCGCCAGCAGCTTGGGAGACAGGTTCGAAAGGGGAGCCAAGAGCACAGATACGCAGTATTTT. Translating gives CASSLGDRFERGAKSTDTQYF.

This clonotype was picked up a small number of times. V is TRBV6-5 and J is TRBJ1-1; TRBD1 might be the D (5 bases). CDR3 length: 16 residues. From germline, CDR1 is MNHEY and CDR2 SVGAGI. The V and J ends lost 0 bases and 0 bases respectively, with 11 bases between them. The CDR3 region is CASSYSRGLMNTEAFF. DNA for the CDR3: TGTGCCAGCAGTTACTCGAGGGGACTGATGAACACTGAAGCTTTCTTT.

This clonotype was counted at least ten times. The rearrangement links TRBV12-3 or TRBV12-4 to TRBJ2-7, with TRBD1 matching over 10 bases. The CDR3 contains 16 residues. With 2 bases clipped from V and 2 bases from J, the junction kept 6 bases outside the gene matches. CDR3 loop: CASSLPIGQGAYEQYF. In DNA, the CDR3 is TGTGCCAGCAGTTTACCAATCGGACAGGGGGCCTACGAGCAGTACTTC.

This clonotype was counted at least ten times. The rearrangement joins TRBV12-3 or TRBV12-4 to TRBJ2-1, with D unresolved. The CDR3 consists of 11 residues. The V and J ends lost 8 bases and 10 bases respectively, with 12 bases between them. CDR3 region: CASHQEREQFF. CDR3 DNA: TGTGCCAGCCACCAAGAGAGGGAGCAGTTCTTC.

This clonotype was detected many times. The CDR3 DNA reads as TGTGCCAGCAGCGGGGACCGCACAGATACGCAGTATTTT. This encodes CASSGDRTDTQYF. The chain is built from TRBV7-8 and TRBJ2-3, with D possibly being TRBD1 or TRBD2 (5 bases each). V was cut by 5 bases and J by 1 base, with 7 bases left in between. CDR1 and CDR2 from the germline V gene are SGHVS and FQNEAQ. This CDR3 spans 13 amino acids.

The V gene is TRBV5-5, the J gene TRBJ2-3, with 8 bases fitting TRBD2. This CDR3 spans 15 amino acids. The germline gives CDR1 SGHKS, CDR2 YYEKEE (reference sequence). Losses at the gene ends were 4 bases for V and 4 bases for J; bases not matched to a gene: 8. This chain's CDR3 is CASSLLQRGPDTQYF. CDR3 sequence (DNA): TGTGCCAGCAGCCTCCTTCAGCGGGGGCCAGATACGCAGTATTTT. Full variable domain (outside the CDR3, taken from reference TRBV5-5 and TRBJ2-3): DAGVTQSPTHLIKTRGQQVTLRCSPISGHKSVSWYQQVLGQGPQFIFQYYEKEERGRGNFPDRFSARQFPNYSSELNVNALLLGDSALYLCASSLLQRGPDTQYFGPGTRLTVL.

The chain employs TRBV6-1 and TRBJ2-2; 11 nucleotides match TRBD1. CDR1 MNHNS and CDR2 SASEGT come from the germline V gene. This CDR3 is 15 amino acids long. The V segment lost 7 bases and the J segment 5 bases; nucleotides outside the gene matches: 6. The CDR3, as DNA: TGTGCCAGCACCACAGGACAGGGGGCAACCGGGGAGCTGTTTTTT. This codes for CASTTGQGATGELFF.

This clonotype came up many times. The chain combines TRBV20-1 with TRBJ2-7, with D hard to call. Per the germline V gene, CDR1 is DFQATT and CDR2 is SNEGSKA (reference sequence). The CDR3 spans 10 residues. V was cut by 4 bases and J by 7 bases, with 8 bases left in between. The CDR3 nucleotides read TGCAGTGCTACCCACGGGGAGCAGTACTTC. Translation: CSATHGEQYF.

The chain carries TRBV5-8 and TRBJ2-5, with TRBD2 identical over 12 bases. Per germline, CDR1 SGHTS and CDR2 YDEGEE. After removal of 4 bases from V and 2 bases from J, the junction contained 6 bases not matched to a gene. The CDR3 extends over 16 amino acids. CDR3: CASSPGLAGTQETQYF. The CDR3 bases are TGTGCCAGCAGCCCCGGACTAGCGGGGACACAAGAGACCCAGTACTTC.

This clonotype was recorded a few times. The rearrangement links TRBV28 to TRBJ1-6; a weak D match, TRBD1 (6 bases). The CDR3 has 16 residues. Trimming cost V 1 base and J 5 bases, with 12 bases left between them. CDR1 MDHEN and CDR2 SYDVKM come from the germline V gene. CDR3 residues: CASSLLSGQNNSPLHF. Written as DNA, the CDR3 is TGTGCCAGCAGTTTATTGTCGGGACAAAATAATTCACCCCTCCACTTT.

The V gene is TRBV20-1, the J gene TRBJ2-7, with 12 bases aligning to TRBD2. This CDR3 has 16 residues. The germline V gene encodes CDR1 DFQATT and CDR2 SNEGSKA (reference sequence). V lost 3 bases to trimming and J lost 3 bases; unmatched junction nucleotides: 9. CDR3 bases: TGCAGTGCTAGCCAGGACCTAGCGGGAGGGATCTACGAGCAGTACTTC. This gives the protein CSASQDLAGGIYEQYF.

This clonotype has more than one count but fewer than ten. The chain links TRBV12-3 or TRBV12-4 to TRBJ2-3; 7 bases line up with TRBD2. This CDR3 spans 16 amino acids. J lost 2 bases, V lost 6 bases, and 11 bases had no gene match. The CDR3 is CASSPTSSGYTDTQYF. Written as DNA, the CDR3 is TGTGCCAGCAGCCCTACTTCTAGCGGATACACAGATACGCAGTATTTT.

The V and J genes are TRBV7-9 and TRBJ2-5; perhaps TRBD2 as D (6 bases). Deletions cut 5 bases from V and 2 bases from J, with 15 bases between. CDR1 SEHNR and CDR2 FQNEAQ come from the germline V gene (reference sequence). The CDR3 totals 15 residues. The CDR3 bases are TGTGCCAGCAGCGACCTGACTAGTGGGCAAGAGACCCAGTACTTC. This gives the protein CASSDLTSGQETQYF.

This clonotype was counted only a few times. CDR3 sequence: CASRGGFNTGELFF. The CDR3 nucleotides are TGTGCCAGCAGGGGGGGATTTAACACCGGGGAGCTGTTTTTT. This sequence joins TRBV9 and TRBJ2-2; maybe TRBD2 (6 bases). The CDR3 length is 14 residues. Germline V gene data show CDR1 as SGDLS and CDR2 as YYNGEE. Trimming stripped 5 bases from V and 2 bases from J, with 10 bases between.

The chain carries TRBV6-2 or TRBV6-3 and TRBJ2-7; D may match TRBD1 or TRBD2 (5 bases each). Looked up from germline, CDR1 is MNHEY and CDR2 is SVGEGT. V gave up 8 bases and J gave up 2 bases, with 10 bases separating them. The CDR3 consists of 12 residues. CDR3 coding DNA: TGTGCCAGCGGGGACGGACCCTACGAGCAGTACTTC. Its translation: CASGDGPYEQYF.

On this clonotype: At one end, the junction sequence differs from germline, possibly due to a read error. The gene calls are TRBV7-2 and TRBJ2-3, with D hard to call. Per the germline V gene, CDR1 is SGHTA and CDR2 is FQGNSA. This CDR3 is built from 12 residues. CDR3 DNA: TGTGCCAGCAGCTTCTCGGCGGACCGAGTGGATTTT. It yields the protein CASSFSADRVDF.

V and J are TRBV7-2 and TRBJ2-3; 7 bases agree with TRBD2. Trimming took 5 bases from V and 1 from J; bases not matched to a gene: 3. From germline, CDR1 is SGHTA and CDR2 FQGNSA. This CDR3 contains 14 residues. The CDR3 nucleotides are TGTGCCAGCAGCAATAGCGGGCGCACAGATACGCAGTATTTT. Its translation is CASSNSGRTDTQYF.